These 6 T cell receptor beta chains were sequenced from one sample in a study of T-cell memory formation after mild COVID-19 (dated by TCRdb to about 2021). Library generation was performed with 5' RACE. The reads were generated on an Illumina NovaSeq 6000. TCRdb trimmed the raw reads at Q25, called clones with MiXCR and kept productive beta chains. Each CDR3 protein gets just one entry, which takes the most common genes and DNA from the rows behind it. For this sample the table gives 550,000 to 700,000 distinct CDR3 sequences, of which more than 15% were detected only once. Of the sample, more than 10% falls within the top ten clones. The sequenced sample consisted of PBMCs or a T cell subset sorted from them (not recorded which). The receptors come from an adult woman who had mild COVID-19 (a few samples of this study predate the infection). The sample titles of this study are shuffled in the database, so cell type and time point are left out; the donor was told from shared clones.

The V and J genes are TRBV7-8 and TRBJ2-7; 7 nucleotides agree with TRBD1. CDR1 is SGHVS and CDR2 is FQNEAQ in the germline V gene. The CDR3 spans 14 residues. V was clipped by 3 bases and J by 4 bases; unmatched bases: 6. CDR3 bases: TGTGCCAGCAGCTTGGACCCAGGGGGTTACGAGCAGTACTTC. This gives the protein CASSLDPGGYEQYF.

A few counts support this clonotype. The J gene is TRBJ2-1, the V gene TRBV7-9; TRBD1 matches 9 bases. V lost 3 bases to trimming and J lost 12 bases; unmatched junction nucleotides: 15. Germline CDR1 reads SEHNR; CDR2 reads FQNEAQ (reference sequence). The CDR3 sequence is 16 residues long. The CDR3 sequence: CASSFTGGVAGDAQFF. The CDR3 DNA is TGTGCCAGCAGCTTCACAGGGGGCGTTGCGGGAGATGCGCAGTTCTTC.

This chain uses TRBV7-6 with TRBJ1-1, with a weak D call TRBD1 (5 bases). Trimming stripped 5 bases from V and 6 bases from J, with 16 bases between. CDR3 length: 14 residues. CDR1 and CDR2 from the germline V gene are SGHVS and FNYEAQ. CDR3: CASSPGEGRAEAFF. As DNA, the CDR3 is TGTGCCAGCAGCCCCGGAGAGGGGAGGGCTGAAGCTTTCTTT. Together with reference TRBV7-6 and TRBJ1-1, the CDR3 gives the full variable domain: GAGVSQSPRYKVTKRGQDVALRCDPISGHVSLYWYRQALGQGPEFLTYFNYEAQQDKSGLPNDRFSAERPEGSISTLTIQRTEQRDSAMYRCASSPGEGRAEAFFGQGTRLTVV.

This clonotype was observed at least ten times. At one end, the junction sequence differs from germline, possibly due to a read error. The rearrangement links TRBV7-3 to TRBJ2-1; TRBD2 matches at 10 bases. Germline V CDR1 and CDR2: SGHTA, FQGTGA. This CDR3 region has 15 residues. The CDR3 DNA reads TGCGCCAGCAGCTTGTTAGCGGGGGGCCACAATGAGCAGTTCTTC. Translation: CASSLLAGGHNEQFF.

A few counts support this clonotype. The chain has TRBV7-9 and TRBJ2-3; D assignment may be TRBD1 or TRBD2 (5 bases each). V dropped 8 bases and J dropped 0 bases, with 15 bases sitting between them. CDR3 length: 15 amino acids. Per the germline V gene, CDR1 is SEHNR and CDR2 is FQNEAQ (reference sequence). The CDR3 sequence is CASESGAASTDTQYF. As DNA, the CDR3 is TGTGCCAGCGAGTCCGGGGCCGCTAGCACAGATACGCAGTATTTT.

This clonotype was seen a handful of times. The CDR3 sequence is CASSLSTGGRGYTF. For the CDR3, the DNA is TGCGCCAGCAGCCTCTCGACAGGGGGCAGAGGCTACACCTTC. The chain has TRBV5-1 and TRBJ1-2, with 10 bases aligning to TRBD1. The CDR3 sequence is 14 residues long. Per the germline V gene, CDR1 is SGHRS and CDR2 is YFSETQ. J was trimmed by 8 bases and V by 4 bases; bases with no gene match: 8.